The clone carrying this TCR beta chain has only a few counts. Antigen unknown. Via MiXCR, TCRdb re-called the 5' RACE reads, giving one row per CDR3 protein. The table has approximately 250,000 distinct CDR3 sequences, 16% seen once. The CDR3 consists of 18 residues. Germline loops: CDR1 LGHNA, CDR2 YSLEER. V gave up 0 bases and J gave up 8 bases, with 22 bases separating them. The data originate from a study of T-cell memory formation after mild COVID-19. Across the whole study: TCR clusters showed largely donor specificity.

Broader study findings: Those CD4+ clones that contracted were mainly in CM and EM (CD8+ ones in EMRA).

The chain carries TRBV4-3 and TRBJ1-4; weak D call: TRBD1 (6 bases). The TCR was taken from a young man who had mild COVID-19 (a few samples of this study predate the infection). Cell type and time point are not known. The sample taken for sequencing was PBMCs or a T cell subset sorted from them (not recorded which). CDR3 sequence (DNA): TGCGCCAGCAGCCAAGATTGGGGTCCCGGGGGCGGAGAAGAAAAACTGTTTTTT. Translating it yields CASSQDWGPGGGEEKLFF.